This T cell receptor beta chain was retrieved from a study of cytomegalovirus exposure and HLA in healthy donors. The study, taken as a whole, reports: A prior analysis recorded that most TCR beta V segments were productive about 90% or about 30% of the time.

Both 60 Vbeta primers and 13 Jbeta primers went into the PCR. Original data processing: A later analysis tallied approximately 80 million unique TCR beta chains, around 12 million of them shared. Clones were read by immunoSEQ multiplex PCR, and TCRdb kept only the in-frame ones, dropping some. V and J calls and clone size come straight from that table; D and trimming were deduced from the DNA. The sample includes 150,000 to 200,000 clones, around 84% of them seen just once. With respect to this clone: The antigen is undetermined.

The sample taken for sequencing was PBMCs. The TCR comes from a male donor in good health and CMV-seropositive.

The CDR3 region is CASSIGGFTEQYF. In DNA, the CDR3 is TGTGCCAGTAGTATAGGCGGGTTTACCGAGCAGTACTTC. V usage is TRBV19 and J usage is TRBJ2-7; D perhaps matches TRBD2 (5 bases). The CDR3 is 13 residues long. V was trimmed by 1 base and J by 6 bases, leaving 10 bases between them. Germline-derived CDR1 and CDR2 are LNHDA and SQIVND (reference sequence).